This entry concerns a single TCR beta chain. This CDR3 spans 15 amino acids. Unmatched junction bases numbered 9, after V lost 3 bases and J lost 7 bases. Germline CDR1 reads SGDLS; CDR2 reads YYNGEE. This was a deep-level run. Generated by immunoSEQ multiplex PCR, the TCRdb table keeps only in-frame clones and is missing some. Among 550,000 to 600,000 clones listed, about 98% were seen once. The data were taken from a study of shared clonotypes between healthy human individuals. CD45RO-negative, CCR7-positively selected cells formed the naive CD8 fraction, excluding terminally differentiated effector memory CD45RA+ cells.

The V call is TRBV9, the J call TRBJ2-1; 8 bases are a match to TRBD1. This TCR derives from a man aged 25 to 45 in good health. The sample taken for sequencing was naive CD8+ T cells sorted from blood. This CDR3 is CASSGETGVSNEQFF. The DNA of the CDR3 is TGTGCCAGCAGCGGTGAGACAGGGGTTTCGAATGAGCAGTTCTTC.